This TCR beta chain was identified in a study of shared clonotypes between healthy human individuals. Source study methods: In the immunoSEQ data, sequences were junction-only and lacked quality scores, so filtering differed. Data came from immunoSEQ multiplex PCR; TCRdb stores just in-frame clones and leaves some out. V and J calls and clone size are given by that table; D and trimming were obtained from the DNA. The table records about 1.5 million clones, 95% to 97% of them present only once. Sequenced: naive CD4+ T cells sorted from blood. This sample's subset: CD45RA+ positively selected. This clonotype was obtained from a man aged 25-45 years in good health.

The CDR3 loop reads CASSLPGQGISYEQYF. Here the CDR3 DNA reads TGTGCCAGCAGCTTGCCGGGACAGGGCATCTCCTACGAGCAGTACTTC. This rearrangement joins TRBV5-6 to TRBJ2-7, with 9 bases lining up with TRBD1. Trimming removed 1 base from V and 0 bases from J; junction bases left unmatched: 5. Germline loops: CDR1 SGHDT, CDR2 YYEEEE. The CDR3 sequence is 16 residues long.